The rows below give T cell receptor beta chains drawn from one sample of a study of T cell repertoires in cytomegalovirus infection. TCRdb reprocessed the reads with MiXCR, giving one entry per CDR3 protein. The profile shows about 740,000 distinct CDR3 sequences, approximately 40% of them singletons. Sequences were obtained from PBMCs. These receptor sequences come from a human donor in good health (CMV status not recorded). Some clones in this sample may be carry-over from other donors' samples. The CDR3 runs from the conserved cysteine through the conserved F or W. A D gene is named only where the DNA matches it firmly. Clone size is not always given. Where it is, it says once, few, many or a class for expanded clones.

>TRBV7-6|NA|NA|TRBJ2-2
CASSSSQGRAGELFF
TGTGCCAGCAGCTCGTCCCAGGGTAGGGCCGGGGAGCTGTTTTTT
>TRBV7-9|many|NA|TRBJ1-1
CASSLLQGGGGKVNTEAFF
TGTGCCAGCAGCTTACTACAGGGAGGCGGTGGCAAGGTGAACACTGAAGCTTTCTTT
>TRBV24-1|NA|NA|TRBJ2-1
CATSDRAGTLYNEQFF
TGTGCCACCAGTGACCGAGCCGGGACACTTTACAATGAGCAGTTCTTC
>TRBV4-1|few|NA|TRBJ2-3
CASSDLPVPTPDTQYF
TGCGCCAGCAGCGATCTTCCGGTCCCGACTCCGGATACGCAGTATTTT
>TRBV12-3/TRBV12-4|NA|TRBD2|TRBJ2-7
CASSIAGGVEQYF
TGTGCCAGCAGTATAGCCGGGGGGGTCGAGCAGTACTTC
>TRBV6-8|few|NA|TRBJ1-1
CASSYPGASNTEAFF
TGTGCCAGCAGTTATCCAGGGGCTTCGAACACTGAAGCTTTCTTT
>TRBV7-9|NA|TRBD1|TRBJ2-7
CASSLRDRDYEQYF
TGTGCCAGCAGCTTAAGGGACAGGGACTACGAGCAGTACTTC
>TRBV7-9|few|TRBD1|TRBJ1-1
CASSFGGTGWSWTEAFF
TGTGCCAGCAGCTTTGGCGGGACAGGGTGGAGTTGGACTGAAGCTTTCTTT
>TRBV4-1|many|NA|TRBJ1-4
CASSQLGPLVTNEKLFF
TGCGCCAGCAGCCAGTTAGGACCGCTAGTCACTAATGAAAAACTGTTTTTT
>TRBV11-2|NA|NA|TRBJ1-1
CASSPFSVYTEAFF
TGTGCCAGCAGCCCATTTTCCGTGTACACTGAAGCTTTCTTT
>TRBV7-9|few|NA|TRBJ2-1
CASSLVSGALSARAGVRYEQFF
TGTGCCAGCAGCTTAGTATCGGGCGCCTTGTCCGCTAGGGCAGGGGTAAGGTATGAGCAGTTCTTC
>TRBV10-3|many|TRBD1|TRBJ2-5
CAISEWGQTGQETQYF
TGTGCCATCAGTGAGTGGGGACAGACCGGCCAAGAGACCCAGTACTTC
>TRBV6-1|few|TRBD1|TRBJ1-3
CASSEYGGQGLGITGNTIYF
TGTGCCAGCAGTGAATACGGGGGACAGGGGCTGGGGATAACTGGAAACACCATATATTTT
>TRBV19|NA|NA|TRBJ2-7
CASSIGLAEQYF
TGTGCCAGTAGTATCGGTCTAGCGGAGCAGTACTTC
>TRBV9|few|NA|TRBJ2-6
CASSVPGANVLTF
TGTGCCAGCAGCGTTCCCGGGGCCAACGTCCTGACTTTC
>TRBV19|few|TRBD1|TRBJ2-7
CASSMRTGGNYEQYF
TGTGCCAGTAGTATGAGGACAGGGGGTAACTACGAGCAGTACTTC
>TRBV10-3|NA|TRBD2|TRBJ2-1
CAISGGGATNEQFF
TGTGCCATCAGCGGCGGGGGGGCGACTAATGAGCAGTTCTTC
>TRBV28|NA|TRBD1|TRBJ1-5
CASSSRQGNNQPQHF
TGTGCCAGCAGTTCCCGACAGGGTAATAATCAGCCCCAGCATTTT
>TRBV4-1|NA|NA|TRBJ1-6
CASSPSDGRRMNSPLHF
TGCGCCAGCAGCCCGTCAGATGGCCGCCGAATGAATTCACCCCTCCACTTT
>TRBV28|NA|NA|TRBJ1-1
CASRMATGPNTEAFF
TGTGCCAGCAGGATGGCTACAGGGCCGAACACTGAAGCTTTCTTT
>TRBV10-2|many|NA|TRBJ2-2
CASNPTDTGELFF
TGCGCCAGCAATCCGACAGACACCGGGGAGCTGTTTTTT
>TRBV7-2|many|TRBD1|TRBJ2-3
CASSTGQGKADTQYF
TGTGCCAGCAGCACGGGACAGGGTAAAGCAGATACGCAGTATTTT
>TRBV29-1|NA|NA|TRBJ1-2
CSVELNYGYTF
TGCAGCGTTGAGTTAAACTATGGCTACACCTTC
>TRBV7-6|NA|NA|TRBJ2-7
CASSLDPTYEHYF
TGTGCCAGCAGCTTAGACCCCACCTACGAGCATTACTTC
>TRBV19|NA|NA|TRBJ1-1
CASSIELGWSTEAFF
TGTGCCAGTAGTATAGAGTTGGGGTGGAGCACTGAAGCTTTCTTT
>TRBV15|few|NA|TRBJ2-5
CATSRGGGKETQYF
TGTGCCACCAGCAGAGGTGGGGGGAAGGAGACCCAGTACTTC
>TRBV4-2|NA|NA|TRBJ1-5
CASSQDGQHNQPQHF
TGTGCCAGCAGCCAAGATGGCCAGCACAATCAGCCCCAGCATTTT
>TRBV28|few|NA|TRBJ1-4
CASRPKGLGNEKLFF
TGTGCCAGCAGACCTAAGGGGTTGGGGAATGAAAAACTGTTTTTT
>TRBV6-2/TRBV6-3|NA|NA|TRBJ2-7
CASSYNGVRGSYEQYF
TGTGCCAGCAGTTACAACGGGGTCCGGGGGTCCTACGAGCAGTACTTC
>TRBV7-9|many|NA|TRBJ2-1
CASSFPTAGHNEQFF
TGTGCCAGCAGCTTTCCAACGGCGGGGCACAATGAGCAGTTCTTC
>TRBV7-2|NA|NA|TRBJ2-3
CASSPAGVGVGADTQYF
TGTGCCAGCAGCCCAGCCGGGGTGGGAGTAGGGGCAGATACGCAGTATTTT
>TRBV10-3|few|TRBD1|TRBJ1-1
CAISERTGGTTEAFF
TGTGCCATCAGTGAGAGAACAGGGGGGACCACTGAAGCTTTCTTT
>TRBV7-8|NA|NA|TRBJ2-7
CASSYRGAGSYEQYF
TGTGCCAGCAGCTATCGGGGAGCAGGTTCGTACGAGCAGTACTTC
>TRBV5-1|NA|TRBD1|TRBJ2-7
CASSTGQDYEQYF
TGCGCCAGCAGCACTGGACAGGATTACGAGCAGTACTTC
>TRBV7-3|NA|NA|TRBJ1-1
CASSLRTASEGTEAFF
TGTGCCAGCAGCTTAAGAACAGCTTCAGAGGGCACTGAAGCTTTCTTT
>TRBV6-5|NA|TRBD1|TRBJ1-2
CASSQGQVFTLWSYTF
TGTGCCAGCAGCCAGGGACAGGTATTTACTCTATGGAGCTACACCTTC
>TRBV7-2|NA|TRBD1|TRBJ1-2
CASSGTGYGDTF
TGTGCCAGCAGCGGGACAGGGTATGGCGACACCTTC
>TRBV6-1|few|NA|TRBJ1-6
CASSWGMDSPRAYNSPLHF
TGTGCCAGCAGTTGGGGGATGGACAGCCCAAGAGCCTATAATTCACCCCTCCACTTT
>TRBV27|NA|NA|TRBJ1-6
CASKYGSLPLHF
TGTGCCAGCAAGTATGGAAGTTTGCCCCTCCACTTT
>TRBV7-2|many|TRBD1|TRBJ2-4
CASSRKAHRGDVIAKNIQYF
TGTGCCAGCAGCAGAAAAGCGCACAGGGGAGACGTTATAGCCAAAAACATTCAGTACTTC
>TRBV6-1|many|NA|TRBJ1-6
CASSEETDNSPLHF
TGTGCCAGCAGTGAAGAGACAGATAATTCACCCCTCCACTTT
>TRBV12-3/TRBV12-4|many|NA|TRBJ2-7
CASSLVVADEQYF
TGTGCCAGCAGTTTGGTTGTGGCGGACGAGCAGTACTTC
>TRBV15|NA|NA|TRBJ1-1
CATSTFTNTEAFF
TGTGCCACCAGCACCTTTACCAACACTGAAGCTTTCTTT
>TRBV15|once|NA|TRBJ2-4
CATGIDLAKNIQYF
TGTGCCACCGGAATAGATCTAGCCAAAAACATTCAGTACTTC
>TRBV6-1|NA|TRBD1|TRBJ2-5
CASISRGQGQETQYF
TGTGCCAGCATCTCCCGGGGACAGGGACAAGAGACCCAGTACTTC
>TRBV9|NA|NA|TRBJ2-5
CASSVNPEETQYF
TGTGCCAGCAGCGTCAATCCAGAAGAGACCCAGTACTTC
>TRBV19|NA|TRBD2|TRBJ2-1
CASTDRSGGLYNEQFF
TGTGCCAGTACCGATAGAAGCGGGGGGCTATACAATGAGCAGTTCTTC
>TRBV19|NA|NA|TRBJ2-7
CASSIGSNYEQYF
TGTGCCAGTAGTATAGGGTCAAACTACGAGCAGTACTTC
>TRBV28|NA|NA|TRBJ2-3
CASSLLTRGAADTQYF
TGTGCCAGCAGTTTACTCACCCGGGGAGCGGCGGATACGCAGTATTTT
>TRBV19|NA|NA|TRBJ2-1
CASITDSRSYNEQFF
TGTGCCAGTATCACCGACTCTCGCTCCTACAATGAGCAGTTCTTC